The next 25 T cell receptor beta chains were all read from a single sample in a study of immune evolution from preneoplasia to lung adenocarcinoma (dated by TCRdb to the early 2020s). The library was generated by the immunoSEQ multiplex PCR assay. TCRdb mirrors the immuneACCESS table, restricted to in-frame sequences. Some clones are absent from its copies; in checked studies, under half trace to an unresolved V gene, and the reason for the others is unknown. The sample has 20,000 to 25,000 clones on record, roughly 76% of them singletons. The ten largest clones take up 5.6% of the sample. Sequences were obtained from FFPE invasive lung adenocarcinoma tissue. The cell subset or site label here, explained by the study, means: frankly invasive lung adenocarcinoma (ADC). These TCRs come from a person aged 55 to 69 with lung adenocarcinoma.

This sequence joins TRBV6-4 and TRBJ2-7; 7 bases align to TRBD1. Per germline, CDR1 MRHNA and CDR2 SNTAGT. V shed 7 bases and J 0 bases; nucleotides not matched to a gene: 12. The CDR3 length is 16 residues. Here the CDR3 DNA reads TGTGCCAGCACATATAACAGGGGCCGTATCTCCTACGAGCAGTACTTC. Translation: CASTYNRGRISYEQYF.

The chain joins TRBV11-3 to TRBJ1-2; D gene uncertain. The CDR3 totals 13 residues. Germline values: CDR1 SGHNT, CDR2 YENEEA. Trimming shortened V by 0 bases and J by 4 bases, and 6 bases separated the two germline ends. CDR3 in DNA: TGTGCCAGCAGCTTAGATCGGGCCTATGGCTACACCTTC. Residues: CASSLDRAYGYTF.

The genes are TRBV18 and TRBJ1-4, with a tentative D call TRBD1 (6 bases). Germline V CDR1 and CDR2: KGHSH, LQKENI. CDR3 length equals 14 residues. The V and J ends lost 5 bases and 7 bases respectively, with 14 bases between them. CDR3 loop: CASSESTGREKLFF. The CDR3 DNA reads as TGTGCCAGCTCAGAATCTACAGGGCGTGAAAAACTGTTTTTT.

The rearrangement uses TRBV18 and TRBJ2-7, with 8 bases that match TRBD1. The trim removed 6 bases at V and 2 bases at J, leaving 9 bases unmatched. The CDR3 is made up of 15 amino acids. Germline lookup yields CDR1 KGHSH and CDR2 LQKENI. The CDR3 loop is CASSPGAGGTYEQYF. The CDR3 nucleotides read TGTGCCAGCTCCCCGGGGGCAGGGGGCACCTACGAGCAGTACTTC.

The chain combines TRBV7-3 with TRBJ2-3, with 11 bases identical to TRBD1. The germline gives CDR1 SGHTA, CDR2 FQGTGA. Trimming cost V 7 bases and J 4 bases; bases outside gene matches: 4. This CDR3 contains 14 residues. CDR3 sequence reads: CASTRDRGSDTQYF. CDR3 nucleotides: TGTGCCAGCACGAGGGACAGGGGGTCAGATACGCAGTATTTT.

This clone was seen a handful of times. The chain joins TRBV9 to TRBJ2-1, with D unresolved. Trimming stripped 2 bases from V and 2 bases from J, with 11 bases between. CDR3 length: 15 amino acids. The germline CDR1 and CDR2 sequences are SGDLS and YYNGEE. The CDR3 DNA reads as TGTGCCAGCAGCGTCGGCAGTATCCCCTACAATGAGCAGTTCTTC. Translated, it gives CASSVGSIPYNEQFF.

This clone appeared a single time. This chain uses TRBV5-4 with TRBJ2-2, with TRBD1 matching over 9 bases. This CDR3 region has 16 residues. Germline CDR1 is SGHNT and CDR2 is YYREEE (reference sequence). J lost 4 bases, V lost 4 bases, and 8 bases had no gene match. CDR3 nucleotides: TGTGCCAGCAGCCGACAGGGGGTTTCAACCACCGGGGAGCTGTTTTTT. This translates into CASSRQGVSTTGELFF.

The V and J genes are TRBV6-5 and TRBJ2-2, with D tentatively TRBD1 or TRBD2 (5 bases each). Germline CDR1 reads MNHEY; CDR2 reads SVGAGI. The CDR3 loop spans 15 amino acids. V was cut by 5 bases and J by 1 base, with 11 bases left in between. For the CDR3, the DNA is TGTGCCAGCAGTAAAAGAGGGGAGAACACCGGGGAGCTGTTTTTT. This codes for CASSKRGENTGELFF.

The chain couples TRBV6-5 to TRBJ1-2; D is uncertain. The germline V gene has CDR1 MNHEY and CDR2 SVGAGI. Trimming removed 5 bases from V and 2 bases from J, with 12 bases in between. The CDR3 has 14 amino acids. The CDR3 region is CASSKGRGNYGYTF. The CDR3 coding sequence is TGTGCCAGCAGTAAAGGGCGCGGGAACTATGGCTACACCTTC.

The J gene is TRBJ2-1, the V gene TRBV5-4, with D perhaps given as TRBD1 or TRBD2 (6 bases each). The length of the CDR3 is 15 residues. Between the trimmed V and J ends, which lost 4 bases and 10 bases, there was a span of 21 bases. Per germline, CDR1 SGHNT and CDR2 YYREEE (reference sequence). This CDR3 is CASSPAGGFWGEQFF. The CDR3 bases are TGTGCCAGCAGCCCCGCCGGGGGCTTTTGGGGCGAGCAGTTCTTC.

The chain joins TRBV6-6 to TRBJ1-5; D is perhaps TRBD1 (5 bases). The V gene's germline CDR1 is MNHNY and CDR2 SVGAGI (reference sequence). Deletions cut 6 bases from V and 4 bases from J, with 7 bases between. The CDR3 covers 12 residues. The CDR3 region is CASRQGNQPQHF. CDR3 in DNA: TGTGCCAGCAGGCAGGGTAATCAGCCCCAGCATTTT.

This clone was detected only a few times. J is TRBJ1-1 and V is TRBV29-1, with a tentative D call TRBD1 (5 bases). Germline assignment: CDR1 SQVTM and CDR2 ANQGSEA. Trimming left V 7 bases short and J 0 bases short, with 12 bases between. The CDR3 has 13 residues. The CDR3 loop reads CSASRGMNTEAFF. CDR3 nucleotides: TGCAGCGCCAGTCGGGGGATGAACACTGAAGCTTTCTTT.

This clone showed up just a few times. The V call is TRBV7-2, the J call TRBJ2-3; TRBD1 aligns across 9 bases. The trim removed 0 bases at V and 4 bases at J, leaving 5 bases unmatched. CDR3 size: 16 residues. Germline-derived CDR1 and CDR2 are SGHTA and FQGNSA. The CDR3 loop is CASSLAQGQGADTQYF. The CDR3 nucleotides read TGTGCCAGCAGCTTAGCGCAGGGACAGGGAGCAGATACGCAGTATTTT.

This clone came up once. The chain employs TRBV7-3 and TRBJ2-3; D may be TRBD2 (6 bases). The CDR3 length is 15 residues. The V and J ends lost 4 bases and 0 bases respectively, with 11 bases between them. Germline-derived CDR1 and CDR2 are SGHTA and FQGTGA. CDR3 sequence (DNA): TGTGCCAGCAGCTCATCCGGGGGTAGCACAGATACGCAGTATTTT. It encodes CASSSSGGSTDTQYF.

The CDR3 region has the DNA TGTGCCAGCTCACCACCTAAGGGCTACGAGCAGTACTTC. Protein: CASSPPKGYEQYF. J is TRBJ2-7 and V is TRBV18; D is undetermined. CDR1 KGHSH and CDR2 LQKENI come from the germline V gene. This CDR3 is built from 13 residues. The ends were cut back, 0 bases at V and 3 bases at J, with 6 bases in the middle. The full variable domain, with the rest looked up from reference TRBV18 and TRBJ2-7, is NAGVMQNPRHLVRRRGQEARLRCSPMKGHSHVYWYRQLPEEGLKFMVYLQKENIIDESGMPKERFSAEFPKEGPSILRIQQVVRGDSAAYFCASSPPKGYEQYFGPGTRLTVT.

The V gene is TRBV18, the J gene TRBJ2-3; D is unclear. Germline V gives CDR1 KGHSH, CDR2 LQKENI. CDR3 length: 11 residues. V lost 6 bases, J lost 0 bases, and 1 base lay in between. CDR3 protein: CASSSTDTQYF. The CDR3 bases are TGTGCCAGCTCGAGCACAGATACGCAGTATTTT.

This chain links TRBV5-1 with TRBJ2-1; 10 bases fit TRBD2. The length of the CDR3 is 15 residues. The germline V gene has CDR1 SGHRS and CDR2 YFSETQ. Trimming removed 4 bases from V and 6 bases from J; junction bases left unmatched: 7. The CDR3 sequence is CASSLSGGAVNEQFF. The CDR3 coding sequence is TGCGCCAGCAGCCTAAGCGGGGGGGCGGTCAATGAGCAGTTCTTC.

The rearrangement joins TRBV18 to TRBJ2-3; perhaps D is TRBD1 or TRBD2 (5 bases each). The V and J ends lost 6 bases and 2 bases respectively, with 15 bases between them. The CDR3 covers 15 residues. Germline CDR1 is KGHSH and CDR2 is LQKENI. The CDR3 region is CASSLRGAYTDTQYF. In DNA, the CDR3 is TGTGCCAGCTCTCTAAGGGGAGCTTACACAGATACGCAGTATTTT.

J is TRBJ2-3 and V is TRBV10-2; 9 bases agree with TRBD1. Germline lookup yields CDR1 WSHSY and CDR2 SAAADI. V shed 7 bases and J 0 bases; nucleotides not matched to a gene: 5. The CDR3 is 15 residues long. The CDR3 DNA is TGCGCCAGCACCCCGACAGGGGGGAGCACAGATACGCAGTATTTT. Translated: CASTPTGGSTDTQYF.

A remark on this clone: A read error may explain this, as a much larger clone is one base away. This sample also contains other DNA sequences that code for the same CDR3. The chain uses TRBV5-3 and TRBJ2-1; D possibly corresponds to TRBD2 (5 bases). TRBV5-3 counts as an open reading frame of uncertain function. There are 13 residues in the CDR3. Deletions cut 4 bases from V and 6 bases from J, with 11 bases between. This CDR3 reads CARSPLGSNEQFF. Here the CDR3 DNA reads TGTGCCAGAAGCCCCCTTGGGAGCAATGAGCAGTTCTTC.

The J gene is TRBJ2-2, the V gene TRBV9; perhaps D is TRBD1 or TRBD2 (5 bases each). V was shortened by 4 bases and J by 2 bases, with 12 bases between the two germline ends. The CDR3 consists of 15 residues. Germline V gene lookup returns CDR1 SGDLS and CDR2 YYNGEE. The CDR3 protein is CASSLARGNTGELFF. The DNA for the CDR3 is TGTGCCAGCAGCCTCGCGAGGGGAAACACCGGGGAGCTGTTTTTT.

In DNA form, the CDR3 reads TGCGCCAGCAGCGACACACAGGGCAATGAGCAGTTCTTC. Translation: CASSDTQGNEQFF. V usage is TRBV5-1 and J usage is TRBJ2-1, with TRBD1 as a possible D gene (6 bases). V shed 4 bases and J shed 6 bases, with 11 bases lying between them. CDR1 is SGHRS, CDR2 YFSETQ, per germline. The CDR3 is made up of 13 amino acids.

The chain links TRBV6-1 to TRBJ1-2; no clear D. Germline loops: CDR1 MNHNS, CDR2 SASEGT. V was pared by 7 bases and J by 11 bases, with 26 bases between. There are 15 residues in the CDR3. The CDR3 sequence: CASTDVRSTSLFYTF. Written as DNA, the CDR3 is TGTGCCAGCACCGACGTAAGAAGTACCTCACTTTTTTACACCTTC.

The genes are TRBV28 and TRBJ2-6, with D uncertain. Looked up from germline, CDR1 is MDHEN and CDR2 is SYDVKM. CDR3 length: 15 amino acids. Trimming removed 4 bases at V and 3 bases at J, with 10 bases between. In DNA form, the CDR3 reads TGTGCCAGCAGTTCCGTTCAGTTTGGGGCCAACGTCCTGACTTTC. It is translated as CASSSVQFGANVLTF. Using reference TRBV28 and TRBJ2-6 for the parts outside the CDR3, the full variable domain is DVKVTQSSRYLVKRTGEKVFLECVQDMDHENMFWYRQDPGLGLRLIYFSYDVKMKEKGDIPEGYSVSREKKERFSLILESASTNQTSMYLCASSSVQFGANVLTFGAGSRLTVL.

This clone was seen only once. This chain joins TRBV21-1 and TRBJ2-7; TRBD1, the table's D call, was not compared with the DNA. TRBV21-1 is shown as a pseudogene. This CDR3 has 17 amino acids. This CDR3 is CASSEGRQGGFGTEQYF. CDR3 nucleotides: TGTGCCAGCAGCGAAGGGCGACAGGGGGGCTTCGGTACCGAGCAGTACTTC.